This T cell receptor (beta chain) was recovered during a study of cytomegalovirus exposure and HLA in healthy donors. Germline values: CDR1 SGHTA, CDR2 FQGNSA. The CDR3 totals 15 residues. The germline V and J ends were trimmed by 5 bases and 0 bases, with 11 bases remaining between them. Points from the study as a whole: The study listed roughly 150 cytomegalovirus-associated TCR beta chains. Reports indicated that the classifier achieved high specificity and sensitivity in diagnosing cytomegalovirus status.

Using immunoSEQ multiplex PCR, the repertoire was profiled, and TCRdb retains in-frame clones only, with some absent. The sample includes 100,000 to 150,000 clones, approximately 95% of them seen just once. A remark on this clone: Its cognate antigen is unknown.

V is TRBV7-2 and J is TRBJ2-4, with unresolved D. Sequencing input: PBMCs. The sequence was collected from a man younger than 35 in good health and CMV-seronegative. This chain's CDR3 is CASSLNTLAKNIQYF. As DNA, the CDR3 is TGTGCCAGCAGCCTTAACACGTTAGCCAAAAACATTCAGTACTTC.